This T cell receptor beta chain was sequenced during a study of response to subunit inactivated influenza vaccine. Study findings and constraints: Authors suggested each seasonal flu vaccination may recruit only limited numbers of new T cells.

The CDR3 consists of 13 residues. With 6 bases removed from V and 4 bases from J, the gap between germline ends came to 12 bases. From germline, CDR1 is MNHNS and CDR2 SASEGT. This clonotype has at least ten counts. Its matching antigen is unknown. Using its own MiXCR run on the RT-PCR reads, TCRdb lists one record per CDR3 protein. The data hold 450,000 to 500,000 distinct CDR3 sequences, with 9.5% to 13% observed a single time. The chain joins TRBV6-1 to TRBJ2-5; weak D call: TRBD2 (5 bases). The sequencing used PBMCs from blood, collected 45 days after vaccination. This clonotype originated in a man in his fifties who received an inactivated influenza vaccine. As DNA, the CDR3 is TGTGCCAGCAGACGGGGATCAGGAGAGACCCAGTACTTC. Amino acid sequence: CASRRGSGETQYF.